Only a few counts were recorded for the clone carrying this TCR beta chain. The antigen is undetermined. It was with 60 Vbeta and 13 Jbeta primers that the PCR ran. Produced via immunoSEQ multiplex PCR; TCRdb's table is partial and in-frame only. The sample lists around 100,000 clones; 78% were seen once. The data originate from a study of cytomegalovirus exposure and HLA in healthy donors. Trimming cost V 4 bases and J 10 bases, with 17 bases left between them. The CDR3 length is 14 residues. Germline CDR1 reads LNHDA; CDR2 reads SQIVND (reference sequence). Study-level points and caveats: Many donors carried some public TCRs, although rarity characterized most TCR sequences. Cytomegalovirus association was assigned to around 150 TCR beta chains. The analysis excluded some indistinguishable V segments, including TRBV6-2 and TRBV6-3.

The chain joins TRBV19 to TRBJ2-1; TRBD1 is a possible D gene (6 bases). The TCR comes from a male donor in good health and CMV-seropositive. The sample consisted of PBMCs. CDR3 amino acids: CASSNQGSFKEQFF. The CDR3 DNA follows: TGTGCCAGTAGTAATCAGGGGTCCTTCAAGGAGCAGTTCTTC.